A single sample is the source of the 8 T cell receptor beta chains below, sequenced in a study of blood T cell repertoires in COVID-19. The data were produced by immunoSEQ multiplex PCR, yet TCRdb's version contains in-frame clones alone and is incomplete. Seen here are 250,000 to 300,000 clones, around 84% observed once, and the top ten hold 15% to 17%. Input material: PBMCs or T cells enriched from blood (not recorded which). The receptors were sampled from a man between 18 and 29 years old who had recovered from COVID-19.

The CDR3 loop is CASSIIGEGNEMDTEAFF. In DNA form, the CDR3 reads TGTGCCAGTAGTATAATTGGAGAGGGTAATGAAATGGACACTGAAGCTTTCTTT. This rearrangement joins TRBV19 to TRBJ1-1; no definite D call. V was clipped by 2 bases and J by 3 bases, with 22 bases between them. The CDR3 has 18 residues. Germline V lookup: CDR1 LNHDA, CDR2 SQIVND (reference sequence).

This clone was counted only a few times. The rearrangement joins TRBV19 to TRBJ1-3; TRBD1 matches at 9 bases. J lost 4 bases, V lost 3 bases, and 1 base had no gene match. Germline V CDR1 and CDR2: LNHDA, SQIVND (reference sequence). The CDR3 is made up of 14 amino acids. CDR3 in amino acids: CASSMGQGGNTIYF. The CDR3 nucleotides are TGTGCCAGTAGTATGGGACAGGGCGGAAACACCATATATTTT.

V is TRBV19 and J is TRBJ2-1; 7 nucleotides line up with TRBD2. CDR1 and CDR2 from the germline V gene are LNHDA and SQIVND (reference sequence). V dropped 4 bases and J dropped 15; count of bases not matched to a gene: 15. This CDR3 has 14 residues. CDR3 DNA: TGTGCCAGTAGTACGAACCCCGAAGGGCGGGAGTCGTTCTTC. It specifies CASSTNPEGRESFF.

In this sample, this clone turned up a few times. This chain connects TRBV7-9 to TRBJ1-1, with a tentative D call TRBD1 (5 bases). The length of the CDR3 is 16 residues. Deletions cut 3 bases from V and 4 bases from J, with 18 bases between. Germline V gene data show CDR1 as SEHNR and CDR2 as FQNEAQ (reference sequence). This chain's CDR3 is CASSFRGLDPTTEAFF. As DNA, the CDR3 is TGTGCCAGCAGCTTTAGGGGCCTGGACCCAACCACTGAAGCTTTCTTT.

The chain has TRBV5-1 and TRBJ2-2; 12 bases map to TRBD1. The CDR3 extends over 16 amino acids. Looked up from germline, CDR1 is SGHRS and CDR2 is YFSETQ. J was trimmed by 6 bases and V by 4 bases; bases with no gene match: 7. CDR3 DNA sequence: TGCGCCAGCAGCAAGGGACAGGGGGCGAGGGCCGGGGAGCTGTTTTTT. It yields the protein CASSKGQGARAGELFF.

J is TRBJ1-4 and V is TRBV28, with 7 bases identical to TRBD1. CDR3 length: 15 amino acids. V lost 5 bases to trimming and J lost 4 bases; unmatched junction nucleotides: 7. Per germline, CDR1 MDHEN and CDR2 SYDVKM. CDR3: CASSQSGQINEKLFF. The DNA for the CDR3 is TGTGCCAGCAGTCAATCGGGACAGATTAATGAAAAACTGTTTTTT.

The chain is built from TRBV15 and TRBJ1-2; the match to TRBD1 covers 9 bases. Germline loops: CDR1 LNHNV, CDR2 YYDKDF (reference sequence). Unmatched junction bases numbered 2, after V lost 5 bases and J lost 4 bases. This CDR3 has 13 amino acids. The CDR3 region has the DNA TGTGCCACCAGCCGGGGACAGGGCTATGGCTACACCTTC. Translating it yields CATSRGQGYGYTF.

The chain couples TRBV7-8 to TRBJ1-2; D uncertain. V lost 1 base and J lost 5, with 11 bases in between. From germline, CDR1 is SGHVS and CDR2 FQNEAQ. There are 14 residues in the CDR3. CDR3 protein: CASSLVPEVYGYTF. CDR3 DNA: TGTGCCAGCAGCTTAGTTCCAGAAGTTTATGGCTACACCTTC.